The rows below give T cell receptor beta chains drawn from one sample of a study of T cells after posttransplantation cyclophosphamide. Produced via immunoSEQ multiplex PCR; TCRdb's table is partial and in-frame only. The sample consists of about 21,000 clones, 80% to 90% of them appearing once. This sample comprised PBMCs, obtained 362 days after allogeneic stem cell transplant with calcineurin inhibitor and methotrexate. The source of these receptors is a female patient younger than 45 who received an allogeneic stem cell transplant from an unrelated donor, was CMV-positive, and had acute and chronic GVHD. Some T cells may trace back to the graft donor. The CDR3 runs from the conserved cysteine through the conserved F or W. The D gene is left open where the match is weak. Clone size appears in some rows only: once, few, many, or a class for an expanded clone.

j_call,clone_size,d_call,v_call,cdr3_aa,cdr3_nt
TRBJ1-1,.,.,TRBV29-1,CSVAGLKAEAFF,TGCAGCGTTGCAGGTCTAAAGGCTGAAGCTTTCTTT
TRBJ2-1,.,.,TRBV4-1,CASSLTYNEQFF,TGCGCCAGCAGCCTTACCTACAATGAGCAGTTCTTC
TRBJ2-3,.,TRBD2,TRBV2,CARTRGGSGTDTQYF,TGTGCCAGAACGCGGGGGGGGAGTGGCACAGATACGCAGTATTTT
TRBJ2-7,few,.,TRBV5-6,CASSLGGLDYEQYF,TGTGCCAGCAGCTTGGGAGGGCTTGACTACGAGCAGTACTTC
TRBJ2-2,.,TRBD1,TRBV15,CATSRELGQGWTGELFF,TGTGCCACCAGCAGAGAATTAGGACAGGGGTGGACCGGGGAGCTGTTTTTT
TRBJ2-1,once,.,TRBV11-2,CASSLAGREQFF,TGTGCCAGCAGCTTAGCTGGGCGAGAGCAGTTCTTC
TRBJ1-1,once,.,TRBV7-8,CASSFGGRNTEAFF,TGTGCCAGCAGCTTTGGGGGGAGGAACACTGAAGCTTTCTTT
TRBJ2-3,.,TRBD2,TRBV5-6,CASRLAGATDTQYF,TGTGCCAGCAGACTAGCGGGGGCCACAGATACGCAGTATTTT
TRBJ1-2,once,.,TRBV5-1,CASSLRGQTQTIYGYTF,TGCGCCAGCAGCCTACGAGGACAGACCCAGACGATCTATGGCTACACCTTC
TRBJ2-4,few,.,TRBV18,CASSPGTGRLRLAEIAKNIQYF,TGTGCCAGCTCACCCGGGACAGGGAGGTTGCGACTAGCGGAGATAGCCAAAAACATTCAGTACTTC
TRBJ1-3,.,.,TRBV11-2,CASSYGQTSGNTIYF,TGTGCCAGCAGCTACGGACAAACCTCTGGAAACACCATATATTTT
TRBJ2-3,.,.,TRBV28,CASRPRSGTTDTQYF,TGTGCCAGCAGGCCGAGGAGCGGAACCACAGATACGCAGTATTTT
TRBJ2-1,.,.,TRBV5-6,CASSFGSGTQFF,TGTGCCAGCAGCTTTGGTTCGGGAACTCAGTTCTTC
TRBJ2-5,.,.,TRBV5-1,CASSLGQILETQYF,TGCGCCAGCAGCTTGGGGCAAATATTGGAGACCCAGTACTTC
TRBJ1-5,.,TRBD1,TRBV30,CAWSVLRSTGGNQPQHF,TGTGCCTGGAGTGTCCTACGCTCGACAGGGGGCAATCAGCCCCAGCATTTT
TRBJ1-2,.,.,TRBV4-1,CASSRGRTHWDGYTF,TGCGCCAGCAGCCGAGGGAGGACCCATTGGGATGGCTACACCTTC
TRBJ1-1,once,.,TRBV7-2,CASSPSDRNTEAFF,TGTGCCAGCAGCCCCTCCGACAGGAACACTGAAGCTTTCTTT
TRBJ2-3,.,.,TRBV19,CASSIPPLLAKGSPLETQYF,TGTGCCAGTAGTATACCCCCGTTACTAGCTAAGGGGAGCCCATTGGAGACGCAGTATTTT
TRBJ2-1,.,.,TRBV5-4,CASSWDSGYEQFF,TGTGCCAGCAGCTGGGACTCAGGTTACGAGCAGTTCTTC
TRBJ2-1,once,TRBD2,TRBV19,CASSIARDYPYNEQFF,TGTGCCAGTAGTATAGCCCGGGACTACCCGTACAATGAGCAGTTCTTC
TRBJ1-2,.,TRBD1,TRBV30,CAWRTSGTGNGYTF,TGTGCCTGGAGGACCTCCGGGACAGGGAATGGCTACACCTTC
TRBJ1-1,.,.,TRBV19,CASSWAGEEEAFF,TGTGCCAGTAGTTGGGCCGGGGAAGAGGAAGCTTTCTTT
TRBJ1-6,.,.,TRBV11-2,CASSLDSSYNSPLHF,TGTGCCAGCAGCTTAGACAGCTCCTATAATTCACCCCTCCACTTT
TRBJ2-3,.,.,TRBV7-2,CASSLVSLREVTDTQYF,TGTGCCAGCAGCTTAGTTTCTTTGAGGGAGGTCACAGATACGCAGTATTTT
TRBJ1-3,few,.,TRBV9,CASSVEGAVRNTIYF,TGTGCCAGCAGCGTAGAGGGAGCGGTACGAAACACCATATATTTT
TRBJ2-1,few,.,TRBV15,CATSDFSGTYNEQFF,TGTGCCACCAGCGACTTTAGCGGAACCTACAATGAGCAGTTCTTC
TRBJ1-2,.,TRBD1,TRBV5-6,CASSFRDRDGYTF,TGTGCCAGCAGCTTTCGGGACAGGGACGGCTACACCTTC
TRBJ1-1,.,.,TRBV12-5,CASGEEEVTEAFF,TGTGCTAGTGGCGAGGAGGAGGTTACTGAAGCTTTCTTT
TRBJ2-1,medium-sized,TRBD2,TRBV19,CASNEWGGGASEQFF,TGTGCCAGTAATGAGTGGGGCGGGGGGGCAAGTGAGCAGTTCTTC
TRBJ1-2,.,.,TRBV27,CASSSGVYGYTF,TGTGCCAGCAGTTCGGGGGTCTATGGCTACACCTTC
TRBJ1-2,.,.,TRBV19,CASSASGLGGYTF,TGTGCCAGTAGTGCCTCAGGGCTCGGAGGCTACACCTTC
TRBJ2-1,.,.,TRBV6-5,CASSTPLGNEQFF,TGTGCCAGTTCCACCCCCCTAGGCAATGAGCAGTTCTTC
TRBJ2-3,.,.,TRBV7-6,CASSLAQGGTDTQYF,TGTGCCAGCAGCTTAGCCCAGGGCGGCACAGATACGCAGTATTTT
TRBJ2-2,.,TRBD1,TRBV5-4,CASSSWTGGTGELFF,TGTGCCAGCAGCTCATGGACAGGGGGCACCGGGGAGCTGTTTTTT
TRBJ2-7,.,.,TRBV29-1,CSVRRGRTYEQYF,TGCAGCGTTAGGAGGGGCCGCACCTACGAGCAGTACTTC
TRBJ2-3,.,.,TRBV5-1,CASSTGTTGDTQYF,TGCGCCAGCAGCACCGGAACGACAGGAGATACGCAGTATTTT
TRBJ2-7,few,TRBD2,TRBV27,CASSNEAASGTSYYEQYF,TGTGCCAGCAGTAACGAAGCCGCCTCCGGGACTAGCTACTACGAGCAGTACTTC
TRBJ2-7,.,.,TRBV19,CASSPRGETSYEQYF,TGTGCCAGTAGTCCTCGCGGGGAGACCTCCTACGAGCAGTACTTC
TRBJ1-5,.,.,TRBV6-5,CASAGSRNQPQHF,TGTGCCAGCGCGGGGTCTCGCAATCAGCCCCAGCATTTT
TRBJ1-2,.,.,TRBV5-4,CASSQLGQGNYGYTF,TGTGCCAGCAGCCAATTAGGGCAGGGGAACTATGGCTACACCTTC